These T cell receptor beta chains were read from a single sample in a study of blood T cell repertoires in COVID-19. Clones were read by immunoSEQ multiplex PCR, and TCRdb kept only the in-frame ones, dropping some. The data show 95,000 to 150,000 clones, over 65% seen once. The sequenced material came from peripheral blood. These receptor sequences come from a man in his fifties or sixties with acute or convalescent COVID-19. The CDR3 runs from the conserved cysteine through the conserved F or W. A D gene is named only where the DNA matches it firmly. Clone size, where shown, is once, few, many, or a class for clones that have expanded.

CDR3 protein,CDR3 DNA,D gene,V gene,clone size,J gene
CASSPPGTGSETQYF,TGTGCCAGCAGTCCCCCGGGGACAGGGAGCGAGACCCAGTACTTC,TRBD1,TRBV25-1,.,TRBJ2-5
CASGDRQETQYF,TGTGCCAGTGGGGACAGACAAGAGACCCAGTACTTC,TRBD1,TRBV19,.,TRBJ2-5
CASSLEPVYGYTF,TGTGCCAGCAGTTTAGAGCCTGTCTATGGCTACACCTTC,.,TRBV5-4,.,TRBJ1-2
CASTRDSSYEQYF,TGTGCCAGCACCCGGGACAGTAGTTACGAGCAGTACTTC,TRBD1,TRBV28,.,TRBJ2-7
CATSRNPDRGGEQYF,TGTGCCACCAGCAGAAACCCGGACAGGGGAGGCGAGCAGTACTTC,TRBD1,TRBV15,.,TRBJ2-7
CASSLRAQIGGDTQYF,TGTGCCAGCAGTTTAAGGGCTCAAATCGGAGGAGATACGCAGTATTTT,.,TRBV28,once,TRBJ2-3
CASSLGQNSPLHF,TGTGCCAGCAGTCTGGGACAGAATTCACCCCTCCACTTT,TRBD1,TRBV27,few,TRBJ1-6
CASSETGTGNLIGTEAFF,TGTGCCAGCAGTGAGACCGGGACAGGGAATTTGATAGGCACTGAAGCTTTCTTT,TRBD1,TRBV28,.,TRBJ1-1
CASSLGGLPNEQYF,TGTGCCAGCAGCTTAGGCGGACTGCCCAACGAGCAGTACTTC,.,TRBV7-9,.,TRBJ2-7
CASSGGNNQPQHF,TGCGCCAGCTCGGGCGGGAACAATCAGCCCCAGCATTTT,.,TRBV10-1,.,TRBJ1-5
CSVYWTDSYEQYF,TGCAGCGTGTATTGGACAGACTCCTACGAGCAGTACTTC,.,TRBV29-1,.,TRBJ2-7
CASSEQGFVGTGELFF,TGTGCCAGCAGTGAACAGGGGTTCGTAGGGACCGGGGAGCTGTTTTTT,.,TRBV2,.,TRBJ2-2
CASSPGRVVDEQFF,TGTGCCAGCTCCCCCGGCCGGGTGGTGGATGAGCAGTTCTTC,.,TRBV18,.,TRBJ2-1
CASSQDGVGGVVGELFF,TGTGCCAGCAGCCAAGATGGCGTGGGAGGGGTGGTCGGGGAGCTGTTTTTT,TRBD2,TRBV4-2,once,TRBJ2-2
CASTQEKKTSTITDTQYF,TGTGCCAGCACCCAAGAGAAAAAGACTAGCACCATCACAGATACGCAGTATTTT,TRBD2,TRBV14,.,TRBJ2-3
CASSLRTSGSSYNEQFF,TGTGCCAGCAGCCTTCGGACTAGCGGGAGCTCCTACAATGAGCAGTTCTTC,TRBD2,TRBV9,.,TRBJ2-1
CASSQGQGFGYTF,TGCGCCAGCAGCCAGGGACAGGGGTTTGGCTACACCTTC,TRBD1,TRBV5-1,.,TRBJ1-2
CASSPTGATNEKLFF,TGCGCCAGCAGCCCAACAGGGGCAACTAATGAAAAACTGTTTTTT,TRBD1,TRBV5-1,.,TRBJ1-4
CASSLPRTPGPDTQYF,TGTGCCAGCAGCTTGCCGAGAACCCCAGGCCCAGATACGCAGTATTTT,.,TRBV5-6,.,TRBJ2-3
CASSQYRAGDYEQYF,TGCGCCAGCAGCCAATATCGGGCAGGGGACTACGAGCAGTACTTC,.,TRBV4-3,.,TRBJ2-7
CASSNSGRYYEQYF,TGTGCCAGCAGTAATAGCGGGAGGTACTACGAGCAGTACTTC,TRBD2,TRBV6-5,.,TRBJ2-7
CASRIGQWDGYTF,TGTGCCAGTAGGATAGGACAATGGGATGGCTACACCTTC,.,TRBV19,.,TRBJ1-2
CASSWRVGNSPLHF,TGTGCCAGCAGTTGGAGGGTTGGAAATTCACCCCTCCACTTT,.,TRBV28,.,TRBJ1-6
CASSSSPGNEQFF,TGCGCCAGCAGCTCCAGTCCGGGCAATGAGCAGTTCTTC,.,TRBV5-1,.,TRBJ2-1
CASSLSGSGANVLTF,TGTGCCAGCAGTTTATCGGGTTCTGGGGCCAACGTCCTGACTTTC,.,TRBV6-6,.,TRBJ2-6
CASSLDQRRVNTEAFF,TGTGCCAGCAGCTTAGATCAGCGTCGGGTGAACACTGAAGCTTTCTTT,.,TRBV11-2,.,TRBJ1-1
CASSYSHRESTDTQYF,TGTGCCAGCAGTTACTCCCACAGGGAGAGCACAGATACGCAGTATTTT,.,TRBV6-2/TRBV6-3,.,TRBJ2-3
CASSVQGNNEQFF,TGCGCCAGCAGCGTTCAGGGTAACAATGAGCAGTTCTTC,.,TRBV5-1,.,TRBJ2-1
CASTPDREQETQYF,TGTGCCAGCACCCCTGACAGGGAGCAAGAGACCCAGTACTTC,TRBD1,TRBV5-4,few,TRBJ2-5
CASSAVDSSLTGYTF,TGTGCCAGCAGCGCGGTGGACAGCTCGCTTACTGGCTACACCTTC,.,TRBV7-3,.,TRBJ1-2
CAWNGQPNTEAFF,TGTGCCTGGAATGGACAGCCGAACACTGAAGCTTTCTTT,.,TRBV30,.,TRBJ1-1
CASSTGQADTQYF,TGTGCCAGCAGCACCGGACAGGCAGATACGCAGTATTTT,TRBD1,TRBV7-3,.,TRBJ2-3
CASSDPASGLSHEQFF,TGTGCCAGCAGTGACCCAGCTAGCGGGCTTTCTCATGAGCAGTTCTTC,TRBD2,TRBV25-1,.,TRBJ2-1
CASSQLQQNEKLFF,TGTGCCAGCAGCCAACTACAGCAAAATGAAAAACTGTTTTTT,.,TRBV16,.,TRBJ1-4
CASSLSSGGIFSQGETQYF,TGTGCCAGCAGCTTAAGTAGCGGGGGCATCTTCTCGCAAGGGGAGACCCAGTACTTC,TRBD2,TRBV7-9,few,TRBJ2-5
CASSEGSDTETQYF,TGCGCCAGCAGCGAGGGCTCGGACACTGAGACCCAGTACTTC,.,TRBV10-1,.,TRBJ2-5
CASSEEGTSGAGELFF,TGTGCCAGCAGTGAGGAGGGGACTAGCGGAGCCGGGGAGCTGTTTTTT,TRBD2,TRBV6-1,once,TRBJ2-2
CASSMAGGQETQYF,TGTGCCAGTAGTATGGCGGGAGGGCAAGAGACCCAGTACTTC,TRBD2,TRBV19,many,TRBJ2-5
CSVDYRRNNEQFF,TGCAGCGTCGACTACCGTAGAAACAATGAGCAGTTCTTC,.,TRBV29-1,.,TRBJ2-1
CASSGGLAGFGQYF,TGTGCCAGCAGCGGGGGACTAGCGGGATTTGGGCAGTATTTT,TRBD2,TRBV5-4,.,TRBJ2-3
CSVRTGMAYEQYF,TGCAGCGTAAGGACAGGTATGGCGTACGAGCAGTACTTC,TRBD1,TRBV29-1,.,TRBJ2-7
CASSPGQGPGNTIYF,TGTGCCAGCAGCCCCGGACAGGGGCCTGGAAACACCATATATTTT,TRBD1,TRBV11-3,.,TRBJ1-3
CASSLVERVTTDTQYF,TGTGCCAGCAGCTTGGTGGAGCGGGTAACCACAGATACGCAGTATTTT,.,TRBV7-2,few,TRBJ2-3
CASSPTGQGRYEQYF,TGTGCCAGCAGCCCTACCGGACAGGGGCGTTACGAGCAGTACTTC,TRBD1,TRBV5-6,.,TRBJ2-7
CAMGGSNIRETQYF,TGCGCGATGGGCGGGAGTAATATAAGAGAGACCCAGTACTTC,TRBD2,TRBV29-1,.,TRBJ2-5
CASRTGAYGYTF,TGTGCCAGCAGGACAGGGGCTTATGGCTACACCTTC,TRBD1,TRBV28,.,TRBJ1-2
CASSFRGRGGKNIQYF,TGTGCCAGCAGTTTCCGAGGGAGGGGAGGTAAAAACATTCAGTACTTC,TRBD2,TRBV28,.,TRBJ2-4
CASSFGPGQTYEQYF,TGTGCCAGCAGCTTTGGTCCGGGACAGACCTACGAGCAGTACTTC,TRBD1,TRBV7-3,.,TRBJ2-7
CASSFGTENTEAFF,TGTGCCAGCAGTTTCGGGACAGAGAACACTGAAGCTTTCTTT,TRBD1,TRBV28,.,TRBJ1-1
CATSGPGQGHGSSYNEQFF,TGTGCCACCAGTGGACCGGGACAGGGACATGGGAGCTCCTACAATGAGCAGTTCTTC,TRBD1,TRBV24-1,few,TRBJ2-1
CASSHGGPTEAFF,TGCGCCAGCAGTCACGGGGGGCCCACTGAAGCTTTCTTT,.,TRBV23-1,.,TRBJ1-1
CASSIGPGSYNEQFF,TGTGCCAGTAGTATAGGTCCGGGGTCCTACAATGAGCAGTTCTTC,.,TRBV19,once,TRBJ2-1
CASSGPGLAEQYF,TGTGCCAGCAGCGGCCCGGGACTAGCGGAGCAGTACTTC,TRBD2,TRBV9,.,TRBJ2-7
CASSSTGKGYEQYF,TGTGCCAGCAGCTCGACAGGGAAGGGGTACGAGCAGTACTTC,TRBD1,TRBV7-9,.,TRBJ2-7
CASTLGTGDPEQFF,TGTGCCAGCACTCTAGGGACAGGGGATCCTGAGCAGTTCTTC,TRBD1,TRBV6-5,.,TRBJ2-1
CASRGDSYEQYF,TGTGCCAGCAGGGGAGACTCCTACGAGCAGTACTTC,.,TRBV6-5,.,TRBJ2-7